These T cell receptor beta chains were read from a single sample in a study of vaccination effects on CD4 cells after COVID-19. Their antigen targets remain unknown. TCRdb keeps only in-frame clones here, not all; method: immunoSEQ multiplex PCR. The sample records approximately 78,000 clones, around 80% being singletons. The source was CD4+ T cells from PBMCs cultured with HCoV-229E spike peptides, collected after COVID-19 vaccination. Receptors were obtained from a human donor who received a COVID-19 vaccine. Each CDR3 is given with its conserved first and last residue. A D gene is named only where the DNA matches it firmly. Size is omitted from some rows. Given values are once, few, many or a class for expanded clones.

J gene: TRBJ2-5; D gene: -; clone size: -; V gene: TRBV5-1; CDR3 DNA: TGCGCCAGCAGCTCCGGATCCCTGCAGACCCAGTACTTC; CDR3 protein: CASSSGSLQTQYF
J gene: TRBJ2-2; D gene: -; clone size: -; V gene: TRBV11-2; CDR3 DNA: TGTGCCAGCAGCTTAGGACAGTCGAACACCGGGGAGCTGTTTTTT; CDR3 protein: CASSLGQSNTGELFF
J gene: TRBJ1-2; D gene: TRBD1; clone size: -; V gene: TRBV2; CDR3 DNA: TGTGCCAGCAGTAACGAAAAGACAGGGTTCTATGGCTACACCTTC; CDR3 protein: CASSNEKTGFYGYTF
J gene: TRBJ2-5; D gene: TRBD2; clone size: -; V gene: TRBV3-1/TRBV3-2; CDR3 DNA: TGTGCCAGCAGCCAAGGAAATTTAGCGGGGGCAACGGGACAAGAGACCCAGTACTTC; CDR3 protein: CASSQGNLAGATGQETQYF
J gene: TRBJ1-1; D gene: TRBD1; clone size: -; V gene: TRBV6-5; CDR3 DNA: TGTGCCAGCAGTCGAGGGACAGGGGCCACTGAAGCTTTCTTT; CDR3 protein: CASSRGTGATEAFF
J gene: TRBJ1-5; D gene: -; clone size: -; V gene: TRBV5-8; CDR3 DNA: TGTGCCAGCAGCTTTGGTCCGGGGCCCCAGCATTTT; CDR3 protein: CASSFGPGPQHF
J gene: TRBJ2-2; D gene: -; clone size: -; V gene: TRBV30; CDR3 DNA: TGTGCCTGGAGTGTTAACTTACGGACAGCAGAGCTGTTTTTT; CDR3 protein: CAWSVNLRTAELFF
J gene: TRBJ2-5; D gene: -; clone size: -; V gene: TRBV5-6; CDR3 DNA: TGTGCCAGCAGCATACAACAGGGAGGGGAGACCCAGTACTTC; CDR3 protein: CASSIQQGGETQYF
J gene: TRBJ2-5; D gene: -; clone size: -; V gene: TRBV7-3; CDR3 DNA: TGTGCCAGCAGCTTAATCCTGGGGGCCGGGACCCAGTACTTC; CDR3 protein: CASSLILGAGTQYF
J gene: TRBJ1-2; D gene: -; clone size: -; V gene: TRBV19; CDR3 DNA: TGTGCCAGTAGTATAGAGATACAGGTTTCTAACTATGGCTACACCTTC; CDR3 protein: CASSIEIQVSNYGYTF
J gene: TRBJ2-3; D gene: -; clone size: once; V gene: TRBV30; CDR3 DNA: TGTGCCTGGAGTTCGCCCCCGAGTACAGATACGCAGTATTTT; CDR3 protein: CAWSSPPSTDTQYF
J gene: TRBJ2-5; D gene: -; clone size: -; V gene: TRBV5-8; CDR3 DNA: TGTGCCAGCCCCACGTGGAGCGGCCAAGAGACCCAGTACTTC; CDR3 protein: CASPTWSGQETQYF
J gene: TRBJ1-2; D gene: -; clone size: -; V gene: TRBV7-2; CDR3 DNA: TGTGCCAGCAGCTTAGAGGCGACTGTTAACTATGGCTACACCTTC; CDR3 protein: CASSLEATVNYGYTF
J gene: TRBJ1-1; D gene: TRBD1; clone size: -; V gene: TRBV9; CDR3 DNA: TGTGCCAGCAGCGTAGTGTCGGGGCAGGGGGCGGTAAGCACTGAAGCTTTCTTT; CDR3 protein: CASSVVSGQGAVSTEAFF
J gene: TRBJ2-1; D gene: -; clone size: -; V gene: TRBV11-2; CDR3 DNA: TGTGCCAGCAGTCGGGACACCGTCCCCAACAATGAGCAGTTCTTC; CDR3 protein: CASSRDTVPNNEQFF
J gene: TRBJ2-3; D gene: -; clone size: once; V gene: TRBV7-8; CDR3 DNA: TGTGCCACCAAACCCCGAACAGGCCTTCCCCCCCGGATTAGCACAGATACGCAGTATTTT; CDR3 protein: CATKPRTGLPPRISTDTQYF
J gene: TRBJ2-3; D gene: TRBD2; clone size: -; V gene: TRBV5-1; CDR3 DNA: TGCGCCAGCAGCTTATTAATGGGCGGGGGGGCAGATACGCAGTATTTT; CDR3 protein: CASSLLMGGGADTQYF
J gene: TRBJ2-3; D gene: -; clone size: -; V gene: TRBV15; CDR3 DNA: TGTGCCACCAGCAGAGTGGGGCCGCACACAGATACGCAGTATTTT; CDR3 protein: CATSRVGPHTDTQYF
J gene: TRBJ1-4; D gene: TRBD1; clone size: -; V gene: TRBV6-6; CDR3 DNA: TGTGCCAGCAGATGGGACAGCTCTGAAAAACTGTTTTTT; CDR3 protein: CASRWDSSEKLFF
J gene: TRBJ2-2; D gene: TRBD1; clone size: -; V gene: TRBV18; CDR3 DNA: TGTGCCAGCTCACTTGCCCAGGGGGACGTCACCGGGGAGCTGTTTTTT; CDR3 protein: CASSLAQGDVTGELFF
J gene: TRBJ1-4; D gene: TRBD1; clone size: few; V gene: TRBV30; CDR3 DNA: TGTGCCTGTCAGGGGGCGGTTAATGAAAAACTGTTTTTT; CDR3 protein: CACQGAVNEKLFF
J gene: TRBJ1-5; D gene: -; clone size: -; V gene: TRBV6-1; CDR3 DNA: TGTGCCAGCAGTAAAGCAGGGTCATCCAATCAGCCCCAGCATTTT; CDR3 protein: CASSKAGSSNQPQHF
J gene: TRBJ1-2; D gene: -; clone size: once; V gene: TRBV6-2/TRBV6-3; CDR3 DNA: TGTGCCAGCAGTTACCCGGGACACCCAGGCTACACCTTC; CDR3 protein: CASSYPGHPGYTF
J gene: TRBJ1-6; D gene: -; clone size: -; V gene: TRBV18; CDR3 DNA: TGTGCCAGCTCACCAAGGGGAACGGGCTCACCCCTCCACTTT; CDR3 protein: CASSPRGTGSPLHF
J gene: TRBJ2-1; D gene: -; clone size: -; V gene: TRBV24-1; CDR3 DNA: TGTGCCACCAGTGATTATGAGGGTGGGGTTGAGCAGTTCTTC; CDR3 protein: CATSDYEGGVEQFF
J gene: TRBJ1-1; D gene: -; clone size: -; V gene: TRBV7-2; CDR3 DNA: TGTGCCAGCAGCCCCTTCAAGGGGGTTCTGAACACTGAAGCTTTCTTT; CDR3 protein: CASSPFKGVLNTEAFF
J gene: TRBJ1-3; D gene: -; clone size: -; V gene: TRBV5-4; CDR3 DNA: TGTGCCAGCAGCTTTACAGGGAACTCTGGAAACACCATATATTTT; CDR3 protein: CASSFTGNSGNTIYF
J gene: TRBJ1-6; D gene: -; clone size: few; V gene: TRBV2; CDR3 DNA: TGTGCCAGCAGTGCATCCGGGTTCTATAATTCACCCCTCCACTTT; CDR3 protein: CASSASGFYNSPLHF
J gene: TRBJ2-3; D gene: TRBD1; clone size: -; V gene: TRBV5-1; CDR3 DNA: TGCGCCAGCATCGACAGGGGCGGCACAGATACGCAGTATTTT; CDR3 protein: CASIDRGGTDTQYF
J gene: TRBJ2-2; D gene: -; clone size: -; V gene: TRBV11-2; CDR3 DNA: TGTGCCAGCAGCTTAGATACGCGCAGATACACCGGGGAGCTGTTTTTT; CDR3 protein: CASSLDTRRYTGELFF
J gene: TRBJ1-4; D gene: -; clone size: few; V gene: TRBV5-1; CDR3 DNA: TGCGCCAGCAGTAACTCTGCAACTAATGAAAAACTGTTTTTT; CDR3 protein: CASSNSATNEKLFF
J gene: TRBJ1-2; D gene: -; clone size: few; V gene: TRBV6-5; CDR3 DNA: TGTGCCAGCTACCGAAACTATGGCTACACCTTC; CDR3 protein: CASYRNYGYTF
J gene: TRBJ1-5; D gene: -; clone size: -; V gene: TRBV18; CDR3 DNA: TGTGCCAGCTCACCACCAACGGGGGCGGGCAATCAGCCCCAGCATTTT; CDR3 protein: CASSPPTGAGNQPQHF
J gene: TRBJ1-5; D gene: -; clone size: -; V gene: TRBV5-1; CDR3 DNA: TGCGCCAGCAGCTTAGACAGCCCTAATCAGCCCCAGCATTTT; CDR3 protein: CASSLDSPNQPQHF
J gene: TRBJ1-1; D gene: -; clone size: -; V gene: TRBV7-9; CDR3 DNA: TGTGCCAGCAGCTCGGGACTTCGCGAAGCTTTCTTT; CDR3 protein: CASSSGLREAFF
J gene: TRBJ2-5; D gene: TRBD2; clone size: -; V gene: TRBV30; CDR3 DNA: TGTGCCTGGAGTGGACTAGCGGGCGGCGGAGAGACCCAGTACTTC; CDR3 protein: CAWSGLAGGGETQYF
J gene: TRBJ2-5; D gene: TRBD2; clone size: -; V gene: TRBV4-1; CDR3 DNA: TGCGCCAGCAGCCAAGACAAGGCTAGCGGGGGCCGGGGGGAGACCCAGTACTTC; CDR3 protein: CASSQDKASGGRGETQYF
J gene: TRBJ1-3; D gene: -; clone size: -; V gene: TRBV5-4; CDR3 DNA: TGTGCCAGCAGCTTGGGAGCAGGGGTAGGAAACACCATATATTTT; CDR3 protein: CASSLGAGVGNTIYF
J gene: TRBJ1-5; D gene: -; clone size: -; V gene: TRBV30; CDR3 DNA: TGTGCCTGGAGCCCCGGGACAATCCAGCCCCAGCATTTT; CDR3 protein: CAWSPGTIQPQHF
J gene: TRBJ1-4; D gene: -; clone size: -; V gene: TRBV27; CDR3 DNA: TGTGCCAGCAGTTTATTAGGCGGGAGCTCTCAACTAAATGAAAAACTGTTTTTT; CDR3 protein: CASSLLGGSSQLNEKLFF
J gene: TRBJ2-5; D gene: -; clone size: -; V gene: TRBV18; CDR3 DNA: TGTGCCAGCTCACCCGCGAAAGGGGCCGCAGAGACCCAGTACTTC; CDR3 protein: CASSPAKGAAETQYF
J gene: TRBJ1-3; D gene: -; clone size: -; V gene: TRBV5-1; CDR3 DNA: TGCGCCAGCAGCTTGGGGGGAGTGGGAAACACCATATATTTT; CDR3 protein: CASSLGGVGNTIYF
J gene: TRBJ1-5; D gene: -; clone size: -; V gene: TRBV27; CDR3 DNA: TGTGCCAGCAGTACTCAAGCCAGCAATCAGCCCCAGCATTTT; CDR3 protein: CASSTQASNQPQHF